A selection of T cell receptor beta chains follows, all from one sample in a study of cytomegalovirus exposure and HLA in healthy donors. TCRdb keeps only in-frame clones here, not all; method: immunoSEQ multiplex PCR. This table holds fewer than 150,000 clones, 15% found once. Sequencing was performed on PBMCs. Receptor source: a woman between 18 and 29 years old in good health and CMV-seronegative. Both conserved end residues are part of each CDR3.

J: TRBJ2-7; V: TRBV4-1; CDR3: CASSQETSGSSYEQYF
J: TRBJ2-7; V: TRBV10-1; CDR3: CASSGPTANYEQYF
J: TRBJ1-3; V: TRBV10-2; CDR3: CAAYGTVSGNTIYF
J: TRBJ1-2; V: TRBV6-1; CDR3: CASSELGHSSYGYTF
J: TRBJ1-1; V: TRBV6-5; CDR3: CASSAVSLRPEAFF
J: TRBJ2-5; V: TRBV28; CDR3: CATSLGQGSLETQYF
J: TRBJ2-1; V: TRBV4-1; CDR3: CASSPAGRDEQFF
J: TRBJ2-5; V: TRBV4-1; CDR3: CASSRIPSGETQYF
J: TRBJ2-7; V: TRBV18; CDR3: CASSPPGLGVYEQYF
J: TRBJ2-3; V: TRBV6-1; CDR3: CASRQVWVGADTQYF
J: TRBJ2-7; V: TRBV5-1; CDR3: CASSFLTGSYEQYF
J: TRBJ1-1; V: TRBV28; CDR3: CASRRVEGNTEAFF
J: TRBJ1-2; V: TRBV2; CDR3: CASRARDRLNGYTF
J: TRBJ2-1; V: TRBV7-9; CDR3: CASTRAGGLNEQFF
J: TRBJ1-6; V: TRBV19; CDR3: CASSPPGQNYNSPLHF
J: TRBJ1-1; V: TRBV6-5; CDR3: CATFRDREAFF
J: TRBJ2-7; V: TRBV7-9; CDR3: CASSLRAGGWGEQYF
J: TRBJ1-4; V: TRBV28; CDR3: CASRLDRDNEKLFF
J: TRBJ2-7; V: TRBV29-1; CDR3: CSVEGGSGNYEQYF
J: TRBJ2-5; V: TRBV27; CDR3: CASSLRGGRETQYF
J: TRBJ1-3; V: TRBV5-4; CDR3: CAVGDRSSGNTIYF
J: TRBJ2-2; V: TRBV10-3; CDR3: CAISADLVSTGELFF
J: TRBJ2-2; V: TRBV29-1; CDR3: CSVERPSGRGDTGELFF
J: TRBJ1-1; V: TRBV7-9; CDR3: CARFRGSRRNTEAFF
J: TRBJ2-7; V: TRBV5-4; CDR3: CASSLGDRGPPYEQYF
J: TRBJ1-1; V: TRBV19; CDR3: CASSIDRDRVNPEAFF
J: TRBJ2-2; V: TRBV4-3; CDR3: CASSQTPTGRTGELFF
J: TRBJ2-7; V: TRBV6-5; CDR3: CASSYGSGGTYEQYF
J: TRBJ2-7; V: TRBV5-1; CDR3: CASRRGASYEQYF
J: TRBJ2-7; V: TRBV10-3; CDR3: CAISIAGGGYEQYF
J: TRBJ2-2; V: TRBV2; CDR3: CASRGGPGARAGELFF
J: TRBJ2-7; V: TRBV27; CDR3: CASSLTGGQYYEQYF
J: TRBJ2-7; V: TRBV30; CDR3: CAWSGGSSYEQYF
J: TRBJ2-2; V: TRBV21-1; CDR3: CASSKNRGSTGIGELFF
J: TRBJ1-5; V: TRBV27; CDR3: CASSFQGDSQPQHF
J: TRBJ2-3; V: TRBV10-1; CDR3: CASSGERETDTQYF
J: TRBJ2-7; V: TRBV6-5; CDR3: CASRIRGRDEQYF
J: TRBJ2-1; V: TRBV25-1; CDR3: CASSGDRGLNEQFF
J: TRBJ1-1; V: TRBV30; CDR3: CAWSGYTGGYTEAFF
J: TRBJ2-3; V: TRBV19; CDR3: CASSIAGAGADTQYF
J: TRBJ1-2; V: TRBV27; CDR3: CASRSRGGRYGYTF
J: TRBJ2-5; V: TRBV29-1; CDR3: CSTRQGGETQYF
J: TRBJ1-5; V: TRBV28; CDR3: CASRRGFQPQHF
J: TRBJ1-5; V: TRBV7-9; CDR3: CASSLDGTNSNQPQHF
J: TRBJ2-5; V: TRBV5-1; CDR3: CASSFSWLVGKPQETQYF
J: TRBJ1-2; V: TRBV28; CDR3: CASSSSGRRDYGYTF
J: TRBJ1-4; V: TRBV27; CDR3: CASSWQGGEKLFF
J: TRBJ2-3; V: TRBV5-6; CDR3: CASSLELQGRTDTQYF
J: TRBJ2-7; V: TRBV2; CDR3: CASSEKLAGGPGDEQYF
J: TRBJ2-7; V: TRBV9; CDR3: CASSHRTSGAQNEQYF
J: TRBJ2-3; V: TRBV9; CDR3: CASSVGGGVTTDTQYF
J: TRBJ1-5; V: TRBV30; CDR3: CAWSVLGQDNQPQHF